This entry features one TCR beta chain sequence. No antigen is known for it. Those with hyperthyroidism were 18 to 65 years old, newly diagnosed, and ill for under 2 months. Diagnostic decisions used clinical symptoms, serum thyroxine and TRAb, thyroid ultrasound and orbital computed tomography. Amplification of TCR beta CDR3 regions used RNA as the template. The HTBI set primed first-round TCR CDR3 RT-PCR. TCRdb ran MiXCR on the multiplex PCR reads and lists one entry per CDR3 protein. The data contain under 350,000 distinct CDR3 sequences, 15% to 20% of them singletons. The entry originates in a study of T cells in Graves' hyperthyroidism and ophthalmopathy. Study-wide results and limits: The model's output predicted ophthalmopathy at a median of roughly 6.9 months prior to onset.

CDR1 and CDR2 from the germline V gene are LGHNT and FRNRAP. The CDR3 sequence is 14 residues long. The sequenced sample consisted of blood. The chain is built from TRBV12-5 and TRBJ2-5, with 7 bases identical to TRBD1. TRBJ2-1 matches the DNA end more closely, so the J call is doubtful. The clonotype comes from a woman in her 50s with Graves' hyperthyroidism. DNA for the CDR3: TGTGCTAGTGGTGCGCGAGGGGGCTGGGAGACCCAGTTCTTC. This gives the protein CASGARGGWETQFF.